The 18 T cell receptor beta chains given below trace back to one sample, sequenced in a study of T cell repertoires in cytomegalovirus infection. These TCRs are of unknown antigen specificity. TCRdb reanalysed the reads using MiXCR and keeps one entry per CDR3 protein. Among around 750,000 distinct CDR3 sequences, 32% were seen once, and the ten largest hold roughly 12%. The material sequenced was cultured CD8+ T cells from PBMCs, taken from culture after CMV antigen stimulation. The receptors originated from a human donor in good health (CMV status not recorded). Some clones in this sample may be carry-over from other donors' samples.

The chain is built from TRBV27 and TRBJ1-2; 8 bases agree with TRBD1. Unmatched junction bases numbered 10, after V lost 5 bases and J lost 8 bases. CDR3 length: 14 residues. Germline loops: CDR1 MNHEY, CDR2 SMNVEV (reference sequence). CDR3 loop: CASSPYRGSEGYTF. The CDR3 DNA follows: TGTGCCAGCAGTCCATACAGGGGGTCGGAGGGCTACACCTTC.

This clonotype showed up just a few times. The genes are TRBV28 and TRBJ1-5, with D maybe TRBD1 (5 bases). V was shortened by 3 bases and J by 5 bases, with 11 bases between the two germline ends. The germline CDR1 and CDR2 sequences are MDHEN and SYDVKM. CDR3 length equals 14 residues. CDR3 nucleotide sequence: TGTGCCAGCAGTTTTGTCCAGGGTTATCAGCCCCAGCATTTT. It specifies CASSFVQGYQPQHF. The full variable domain, in which reference TRBV28 and TRBJ1-5 provide the parts outside the CDR3, is DVKVTQSSRYLVKRTGEKVFLECVQDMDHENMFWYRQDPGLGLRLIYFSYDVKMKEKGDIPEGYSVSREKKERFSLILESASTNQTSMYLCASSFVQGYQPQHFGDGTRLSIL.

This clonotype appeared many times. The V call is TRBV12-3 or TRBV12-4, the J call TRBJ2-2; possibly TRBD2 for D (5 bases). V shed 6 bases and J shed 1 base, with 9 bases lying between them. The CDR3 totals 14 residues. The CDR3 DNA sequence: TGTGCCAGCAGCCCCCGGGGGAACACCGGGGAGCTGTTTTTT. Translation: CASSPRGNTGELFF.

The gene calls are TRBV11-2 and TRBJ2-1; 7 bases map to TRBD1. Trimming took 2 bases from V and 7 from J; bases not matched to a gene: 5. The V gene's germline CDR1 is SGHAT and CDR2 FQNNGV. This CDR3 region has 14 residues. DNA of the CDR3: TGTGCCAGCAGCTTACCGGGACAGCTAAATGAGCAGTTCTTC. It encodes CASSLPGQLNEQFF.

In its sample, this clonotype was seen a few times. The rearrangement uses TRBV7-6 and TRBJ2-1, with 7 bases that match TRBD1. Germline V CDR1 and CDR2: SGHVS, FNYEAQ. Unmatched junction bases numbered 12, after V lost 5 bases and J lost 8 bases. The CDR3 contains 15 residues. The CDR3 sequence is CASSARQGPRDEQFF. The CDR3 DNA reads TGTGCCAGCAGCGCCCGACAGGGTCCTAGGGATGAGCAGTTCTTC.

This clonotype turned up a few times. CDR3 in amino acids: CAISVSATGWEQYV. The CDR3 DNA reads TGTGCCATCAGTGTCTCAGCTACGGGGTGGGAGCAGTACGTC. The chain has TRBV10-3 and TRBJ2-7, with a possible D match to TRBD2 (5 bases). The CDR3 length is 14 residues. V was trimmed by 4 bases and J by 7 bases, leaving 17 bases between them. Germline CDR1 ENHRY, CDR2 SYGVKD.

This clonotype was observed a handful of times. The chain is built from TRBV11-2 and TRBJ2-3; maybe TRBD1 (6 bases). Germline V gene sequence: CDR1 SGHAT, CDR2 FQNNGV. Trimming stripped 6 bases from V and 0 bases from J, with 19 bases between. This CDR3 has 17 amino acids. The CDR3 nucleotides read TGTGCCAGCAGAAAAAACAGGGAAGTTAGTAGCACAGATACGCAGTATTTT. Protein sequence: CASRKNREVSSTDTQYF.

Only a few counts were recorded for this clonotype. The V and J genes are TRBV6-5 and TRBJ1-1; no firm D call. Per germline, CDR1 MNHEY and CDR2 SVGAGI. This CDR3 has 13 residues. Trimming cost V 7 bases and J 1 base, with 10 bases left between them. CDR3 residues: CASTNGANTEAFF. In DNA, the CDR3 is TGTGCCAGCACAAACGGAGCGAACACTGAAGCTTTCTTT.

The chain combines TRBV7-6 with TRBJ1-2; possible D gene TRBD1, 5 bases. The CDR3 runs 14 residues. Germline lookup yields CDR1 SGHVS and CDR2 FNYEAQ. V dropped 5 bases and J dropped 3 bases, with 13 bases sitting between them. The CDR3 nucleotides are TGTGCCAGCAGCCCCGGGGCGGGGGACTATGGCTACACCTTC. It yields the protein CASSPGAGDYGYTF.

This clonotype was found a few times. This chain links TRBV12-5 with TRBJ2-1, with 7 bases lining up with TRBD2. The germline CDR1 and CDR2 sequences are LGHNT and FRNRAP. This CDR3 contains 15 residues. After removal of 3 bases from V and 1 base from J, the junction contained 3 bases not matched to a gene. The CDR3 region is CASGFSGPSYNEQFF. The CDR3 DNA reads TGTGCTAGTGGTTTTAGCGGGCCTTCCTACAATGAGCAGTTCTTC.

The chain joins TRBV9 to TRBJ1-1; a possible D gene is TRBD1 (6 bases). This CDR3 has 16 amino acids. V lost 4 bases to trimming and J lost 2 bases, with 18 bases between them. Per the germline V gene, CDR1 is SGDLS and CDR2 is YYNGEE. The CDR3, as DNA: TGTGCCAGCAGCCCCAGAGGGGGGGGGTTTAACACTGAAGCTTTCTTT. It translates to CASSPRGGGFNTEAFF.

This clonotype was seen more than once but under ten times. The rearrangement uses TRBV7-6 and TRBJ2-7; the match to TRBD1 covers 7 bases. This CDR3 has 13 residues. CDR1 is SGHVS and CDR2 is FNYEAQ in the germline V gene. J was trimmed by 5 bases and V by 3 bases; bases with no gene match: 4. CDR3 DNA: TGTGCCAGCAGCTTTACAGGGGTTAACGAGCAGTACTTC. Translating gives CASSFTGVNEQYF.

The chain recombines TRBV2 with TRBJ2-3; 8 nucleotides line up with TRBD2. Germline V gene data show CDR1 as SNHLY and CDR2 as FYNNEI. With 8 bases clipped from V and 1 base from J, the junction kept 11 bases outside the gene matches. The CDR3 is 16 residues long. Here the CDR3 reads CASPRGGAFGTDTQYF. The CDR3 DNA reads as TGTGCCAGCCCCCGGGGGGGGGCCTTTGGCACAGATACGCAGTATTTT. Based on the CDR3 plus reference TRBV2 and TRBJ2-3, the full variable domain is EPEVTQTPSHQVTQMGQEVILRCVPISNHLYFYWYRQILGQKVEFLVSFYNNEISEKSEIFDDQFSVERPDGSNFTLKIRSTKLEDSAMYFCASPRGGAFGTDTQYFGPGTRLTVL.

This chain uses TRBV19 with TRBJ2-3; TRBD1 agrees at 10 bases. The V and J ends lost 7 bases and 6 bases, in that order; junction bases with no gene match: 13. Per the germline V gene, CDR1 is LNHDA and CDR2 is SQIVND (reference sequence). The CDR3 runs to 16 residues. The CDR3 DNA reads TGTGCCAGTACTTCCGGGACAGGGGCGGAGGCCGATACGCAGTATTTT. Translation gives CASTSGTGAEADTQYF.

The table lists this clonotype with a few counts. The chain links TRBV7-8 to TRBJ1-1, with D maybe TRBD1 (5 bases). V shed 3 bases and J shed 1 base, with 15 bases lying between them. The CDR3 has 16 residues. From germline, CDR1 is SGHVS and CDR2 FQNEAQ. CDR3 sequence reads: CASSLYRSPGNTEAFF. The CDR3 DNA is TGTGCCAGCAGCTTGTACAGGTCCCCGGGGAACACTGAAGCTTTCTTT.

This chain links TRBV25-1 with TRBJ1-4; D perhaps matches TRBD1 (5 bases). The CDR3 length is 13 residues. Trimming removed 2 bases at V and 8 bases at J, with 9 bases between. Looked up from germline, CDR1 is MGHDK and CDR2 is SYGVNS. The CDR3: CASSEGGLEKLFF. The CDR3 nucleotides read TGTGCCAGCAGTGAAGGGGGGTTGGAAAAACTGTTTTTT.

This clonotype was seen a few times. This chain connects TRBV15 to TRBJ1-1, with D possibly TRBD1 on 5 matching bases. V was shortened by 0 bases and J by 0 bases, with 5 bases between the two germline ends. The CDR3 runs 14 residues. Germline-derived CDR1 and CDR2 are LNHNV and YYDKDF (reference sequence). CDR3 amino acids: CATSRDRVNTEAFF. CDR3 coding DNA: TGTGCCACCAGCAGAGACAGGGTGAACACTGAAGCTTTCTTT.

This chain uses TRBV6-2 or TRBV6-3 with TRBJ2-3, with D possibly being TRBD1 (5 bases). Germline loops: CDR1 MNHEY, CDR2 SVGEGT. The CDR3 is 13 residues long. V was pared by 4 bases and J by 8 bases, with 13 bases between. In DNA, the CDR3 is TGTGCCAGCAGTTGGGGCCCAGCAAGTACGCAGTATTTT. This translates into CASSWGPASTQYF.